Listed below are T cell receptor beta chains from one sample, sequenced in a study of blood T cell repertoires in COVID-19. Only in-frame clones appear in the TCRdb table, and some are missing; sequencing was by immunoSEQ multiplex PCR. Of 150,000 to 200,000 clones detected, roughly 84% appear once; the ten largest clones hold around 15%. The source material was peripheral blood. These receptors were collected from a woman aged 70-85 years with COVID-19, enrolled during active disease. The CDR3 runs from the conserved cysteine through the conserved F or W. The order of the fields is D gene, CDR3 length, J gene, V gene, clone size, CDR3 DNA, CDR3 protein. The D gene is left open where the match is weak. Rows may omit the clone size; those that give it use once, few, many or a size class.

D: TRBD1; length: 12; J: TRBJ1-6; V: TRBV10-3; size: once; DNA: TGTGCCACCGGGACAGCTAATTCACCCCTCCACTTT; CDR3: CATGTANSPLHF
D: NA; length: 11; J: TRBJ1-1; V: TRBV10-3; size: NA; DNA: TGTGCAACAGGGCGGGACACTGAAGCTTTCTTT; CDR3: CATGRDTEAFF
D: NA; length: 16; J: TRBJ2-1; V: TRBV5-1; size: NA; DNA: TGCGCCAGCAGCTCCATAAAACCCGGGAGACAGAATGAGCAGTTCTTC; CDR3: CASSSIKPGRQNEQFF
D: NA; length: 13; J: TRBJ1-1; V: TRBV5-4; size: NA; DNA: TGTGCCAGCAGCCTAGGGGGGAACACTGAAGCTTTCTTT; CDR3: CASSLGGNTEAFF
D: NA; length: 13; J: TRBJ1-2; V: TRBV5-1; size: NA; DNA: TGCGCCAGCAGAAGGGACACTGGTTATGGCTACACCTTC; CDR3: CASRRDTGYGYTF
D: TRBD1; length: 13; J: TRBJ1-2; V: TRBV19; size: once; DNA: TGTGCCAGTAGAGACAGGGGGGACTATGGCTACACCTTC; CDR3: CASRDRGDYGYTF
D: TRBD1; length: 17; J: TRBJ1-2; V: TRBV19; size: NA; DNA: TGTGCCAGTAGTATAGGACAGGGGAATTACCTTAACTATGGCTACACCTTC; CDR3: CASSIGQGNYLNYGYTF
D: NA; length: 12; J: TRBJ1-2; V: TRBV5-4; size: NA; DNA: TGTGCCAGCAGCTTGCGGGGCTATGGCTACACCTTC; CDR3: CASSLRGYGYTF
D: TRBD1; length: 14; J: TRBJ2-4; V: TRBV27; size: NA; DNA: TGTGCCAGCAGTTTATCCCCAGGGGGAAACATTCAGTACTTC; CDR3: CASSLSPGGNIQYF
D: NA; length: 15; J: TRBJ2-2; V: TRBV7-9; size: NA; DNA: TGTGCCAGCAGCTTCAGGGATGTTAGGACCGGGGAGCTGTTTTTT; CDR3: CASSFRDVRTGELFF
D: NA; length: 16; J: TRBJ1-3; V: TRBV5-5; size: NA; DNA: TGTGCCAGCAGCTTGGCGCTGGGCGTAGCTGGAAACACCATATATTTT; CDR3: CASSLALGVAGNTIYF
D: TRBD2; length: 14; J: TRBJ2-7; V: TRBV6-5; size: NA; DNA: TGTGCCAGCAGTTATAAGCGGGAGAGCTACGAGCAGTACTTC; CDR3: CASSYKRESYEQYF
D: TRBD1; length: 13; J: TRBJ2-7; V: TRBV2; size: once; DNA: TGTGCCAGCGGGACAGGGCCGACGGACGAGCAGTACTTC; CDR3: CASGTGPTDEQYF
D: NA; length: 12; J: TRBJ1-2; V: TRBV19; size: once; DNA: TGTGCCAGTAGTCCACGGCGGCCTGGCTACACCTTC; CDR3: CASSPRRPGYTF
D: NA; length: 14; J: TRBJ1-6; V: TRBV14; size: NA; DNA: TGTGCCAGCAGACAGAGCTCCTATAATTCACCCCTCCACTTT; CDR3: CASRQSSYNSPLHF
D: NA; length: 15; J: TRBJ1-1; V: TRBV19; size: once; DNA: TGTGCCAGTAGTCCACCGGACAGACCGAACACTGAAGCTTTCTTT; CDR3: CASSPPDRPNTEAFF
D: TRBD1; length: 15; J: TRBJ2-1; V: TRBV5-1; size: NA; DNA: TGCGCCAGCAGCTTGATGACAGGGTCCTACAATGAGCAGTTCTTC; CDR3: CASSLMTGSYNEQFF